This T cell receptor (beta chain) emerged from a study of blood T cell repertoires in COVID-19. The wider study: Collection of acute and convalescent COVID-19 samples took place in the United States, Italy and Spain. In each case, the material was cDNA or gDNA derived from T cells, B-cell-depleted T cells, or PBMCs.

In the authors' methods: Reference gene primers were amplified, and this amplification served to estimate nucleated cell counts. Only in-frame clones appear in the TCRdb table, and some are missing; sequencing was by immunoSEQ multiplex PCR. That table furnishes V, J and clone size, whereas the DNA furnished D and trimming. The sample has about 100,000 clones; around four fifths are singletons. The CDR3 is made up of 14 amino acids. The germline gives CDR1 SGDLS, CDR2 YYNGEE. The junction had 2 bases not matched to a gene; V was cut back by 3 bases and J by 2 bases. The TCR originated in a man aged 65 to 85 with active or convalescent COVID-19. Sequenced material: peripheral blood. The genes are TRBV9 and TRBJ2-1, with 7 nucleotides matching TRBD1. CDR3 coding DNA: TGTGCCAGCAGCGCCGGGACAGCCTACAATGAGCAGTTCTTC. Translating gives CASSAGTAYNEQFF.